Below are 6 T cell receptor beta chains sequenced from a single sample in a study of T cell clonality in common variable immunodeficiency. Study observations and caveats: Common variable immunodeficiency TCR beta sequences reportedly had fewer deletions and N-nucleotide insertions.

No antigen is known for these receptors. TCRdb keeps only in-frame clones here, not all; method: immunoSEQ multiplex PCR. Recorded here are tens of thousands of clones, with no singletons, and the ten leading clones hold 3.5% to 4.5%. Material: peripheral blood mononuclear cells. These receptors were obtained from a human donor with common variable immunodeficiency.

This clone was seen a handful of times. The observed sequence ends 3 residues before the CDR3 terminus, with the missing tail filled in from the germline J gene. This chain links TRBV19 with TRBJ2-2; TRBD1 agrees at 10 bases. Germline CDR1 LNHDA, CDR2 SQIVND (reference sequence). Trimming removed 4 bases from V and 3 bases from J; junction bases left unmatched: 8. This CDR3 has 17 amino acids. CDR3 bases read: TGTGCCAGTAGTAAGATCCCGGGACAGGGGTACACCGGGGAG. Its protein is CASSKIPGQGYTGE. The whole CDR3 sequence reads CASSKIPGQGYTGELFF. The full variable domain, in which reference TRBV19 and TRBJ2-2 provide the parts outside the CDR3, is DGGITQSPKYLFRKEGQNVTLSCEQNLNHDAMYWYRQDPGQGLRLIYYSQIVNDFQKGDIAEGYSVSREKKESFPLTVTSAQKNPTAFYLCASSKIPGQGYTGELFFGEGSRLTVL.

This clone was found many times. The CDR3: CASSLQGTDGYTF. The CDR3 DNA, read in part, is TGTGCCAGCAGCTTACAGGGGACCGATGGC. The rearrangement joins TRBV7-3 to TRBJ1-2; tentatively, D is TRBD1 (6 bases). Read data end 3 residues before the CDR3 end; the end is taken from the germline J gene. This CDR3 contains 13 residues. Germline V gene lookup returns CDR1 SGHTA and CDR2 FQGTGA. V was pared by 2 bases and J by 6 bases, with 10 bases between.

Turning to this clone: The CDR3 goes on 3 residues after the read ends, and that part is filled in from the germline J gene. The chain links TRBV7-9 to TRBJ2-7; possibly TRBD1 for D (5 bases). This CDR3 is built from 13 residues. The germline V gene has CDR1 SEHNR and CDR2 FQNEAQ (reference sequence). The V end was cut by 5 bases, the J end by 5 bases, with 13 bases between. CDR3 bases read: TGTGCCAGCAGCCTCCCAGGGTTGCACGAG. Protein sequence: CASSLPGLHE. The CDR3 in its entirety is CASSLPGLHEQYF. The full variable domain, in which reference TRBV7-9 and TRBJ2-7 provide the parts outside the CDR3, is DTGVSQNPRHKITKRGQNVTFRCDPISEHNRLYWYRQTLGQGPEFLTYFQNEAQLEKSRLLSDRFSAERPKGSFSTLEIQRTEQGDSAMYLCASSLPGLHEQYFGPGTRLTVT.

In its sample, this clone was seen a few times. The read terminates 3 residues ahead of where the CDR3 ends, so the germline J gene completes it. This chain uses TRBV19 with TRBJ2-3, with D possibly TRBD1 on 6 matching bases. The CDR3 is 14 amino acids. In germline, CDR1 is LNHDA, CDR2 SQIVND (reference sequence). Trimming pared 5 bases from V and 0 bases from J, leaving 9 bases between. The part of the CDR3 DNA that was read is TGTGCCAGTAGTTTGCAGGGGAGCACAGATACG. This sequence encodes CASSLQGSTDT. The complete CDR3 reads CASSLQGSTDTQYF.

In this sample, this clone is medium-sized. The CDR3 extends 3 residues past the end of the read, so its final part is completed from the germline J gene. The chain recombines TRBV9 with TRBJ1-2, with 7 bases fitting TRBD1. V lost 4 bases and J lost 7; bases outside the gene matches: 7. Germline V gene data show CDR1 as SGDLS and CDR2 as YYNGEE. This CDR3 is built from 13 residues. The DNA read from the CDR3 is TGTGCCAGCAGCCCCCGGACAGGAGGTGGC. Translation gives CASSPRTGGG. The whole CDR3 protein is CASSPRTGGGYTF.

This clone was seen only a few times. CDR3 region: CASSGTSGSRDEQFF. The CDR3 bases that were read are TGTGCCAGCAGTGGGACTAGCGGGAGTAGGGATGAG. The chain couples TRBV6-4 to TRBJ2-1; 13 bases are a match to TRBD2. The CDR3 end lies 3 residues beyond the end of the read and is filled in from the germline J gene. The CDR3 covers 15 residues. Germline CDR1 and CDR2: MRHNA and SNTAGT. V lost 4 bases and J lost 8; bases outside the gene matches: 5.